The 2 T cell receptor beta chains below all came from one sample that was sequenced in a study of blood T cell repertoires in COVID-19. Sequencing was performed with immunoSEQ multiplex PCR; in TCRdb, only in-frame clones are kept and a portion is missing. Of nearly 45,000 clones listed, around 90% are singletons. Material: peripheral blood. These TCRs come from an elderly woman in a cohort sampled during active or convalescent COVID-19.

Written as DNA, the CDR3 is TGTGCCAGCAGTTCCATCGGGACTAGCGGCCCCTACGAGCAGTACTTC. Translated, it gives CASSSIGTSGPYEQYF. The J gene is TRBJ2-7, the V gene TRBV27, with 11 bases fitting TRBD2. From germline, CDR1 is MNHEY and CDR2 SMNVEV (reference sequence). CDR3 length equals 16 residues. Losses at the gene ends were 4 bases for V and 2 bases for J; bases not matched to a gene: 7.

The rearrangement links TRBV7-9 to TRBJ1-5; 7 nucleotides agree with TRBD1. The CDR3 covers 14 residues. Germline V CDR1 and CDR2: SEHNR, FQNEAQ (reference sequence). J was trimmed by 1 base and V by 5 bases; bases with no gene match: 2. The CDR3 loop reads CASSPTGSNQPQHF. In nucleotides, the CDR3 is TGTGCCAGCAGCCCGACAGGGAGCAATCAGCCCCAGCATTTT.